Detailed here is one T cell receptor (beta chain). Taking its sample share into account, this clone is large (0.1 to 1%). Its antigen target is currently unknown. Nothing much larger sits one base from this clone, and base qualities are not available. The data are from a study of T cells after somatic rescue of genetic block (dated by TCRdb to 2018 to 2020). Broadly, across the study: What the study looked at was long-term robustness, specifically in a T-cell system that came about through somatic rescue of a genetic block in T-cell development.

Libraries came from the immunoSEQ multiplex PCR assay. This is the immuneACCESS table as TCRdb keeps it, with only in-frame sequences that have V and J called. A part of the clones is gone; compared with another copy, unresolved V genes explain less than half, and the rest is unexplained. The sample table contains fewer than 15,000 clones; only one count was recorded for under 85% of them. Roughly 20% of the sample lies in the top ten. The specimen was peripheral blood mononuclear cells (PBMCs). This clonotype was sampled from a boy aged 10-17 years.

The DNA sequence follows: TGTGCCAGCAGCTCAGGGGCCTACGAGCAGTACTTC. This sequence encodes CASSSGAYEQYF. The rearrangement joined TRBV7-9 to TRBJ2-7; matching of 6 bases hints at TRBD1 as the D gene. V loses 4 bases of germline sequence and J loses 2 bases, and the interval between the two ends is 6 bases. Including the terminal cysteine and phenylalanine, the CDR3 comprises 12 residues. The read is trimmed to its CDR3 DNA, 36 bases read in frame from base 1. The germline V gene (reference sequence) sets CDR1 to SEHNR and CDR2 to FQNEAQ.